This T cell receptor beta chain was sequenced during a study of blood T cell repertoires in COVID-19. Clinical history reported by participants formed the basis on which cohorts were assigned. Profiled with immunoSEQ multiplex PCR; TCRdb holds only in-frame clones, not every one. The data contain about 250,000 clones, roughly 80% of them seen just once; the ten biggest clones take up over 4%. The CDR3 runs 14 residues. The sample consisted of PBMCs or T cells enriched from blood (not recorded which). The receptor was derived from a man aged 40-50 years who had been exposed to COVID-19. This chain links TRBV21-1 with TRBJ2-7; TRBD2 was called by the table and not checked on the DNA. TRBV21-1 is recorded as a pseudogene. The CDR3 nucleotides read TGTGCCAGCAGCCCCAGGGACTGGCTTGGTGAGCAGTACTTC. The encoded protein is CASSPRDWLGEQYF.